These 8 T cell receptor beta chains came from one sample sequenced in a study of early T cells in non-severe SARS-CoV-2 infection. TCRdb fed the 5' RACE reads into MiXCR, producing one record per CDR3 protein. The sample has roughly 120,000 distinct CDR3 sequences; around 12% are singletons. The input for sequencing was whole blood, taken at baseline. Receptors originate from an adult who was a healthcare worker with PCR-confirmed SARS-CoV-2 infection or an uninfected control (not recorded which).

The gene calls are TRBV28 and TRBJ2-7; D perhaps matches TRBD2 (9 bases). The CDR3 contains 17 residues. The ends were cut back, 2 bases at V and 6 bases at J, with 23 bases in the middle. Germline CDR1 is MDHEN and CDR2 is SYDVKM. CDR3 sequence: CASSLPQGASGKSEQYF. The CDR3 bases are TGTGCCAGCAGTTTACCCCAGGGGGCTAGCGGGAAGTCCGAGCAGTACTTC.

V usage is TRBV6-6 and J usage is TRBJ2-5; TRBD1 matches 8 bases. CDR3 size: 13 residues. Trimming removed 4 bases from V and 5 bases from J; junction bases left unmatched: 3. The germline gives CDR1 MNHNY, CDR2 SVGAGI (reference sequence). CDR3 in amino acids: CASSSRQGETQYF. The CDR3 bases are TGTGCCAGCAGTTCCAGACAGGGGGAGACCCAGTACTTC.

This clonotype appeared a few times. V is TRBV30 and J is TRBJ1-2, with D uncertain. Trimming removed 3 bases at V and 8 bases at J, with 13 bases between. The CDR3 length is 12 residues. Per the germline V gene, CDR1 is GTSNPN and CDR2 is SVGIG (reference sequence). CDR3 amino acids: CAWSMQALGYTF. The CDR3 coding sequence is TGTGCCTGGAGCATGCAAGCTCTGGGCTACACCTTC.

In this sample, this clonotype turned up a few times. This sequence joins TRBV6-5 and TRBJ1-1, with a possible D match to TRBD1 (5 bases). The length of the CDR3 is 13 residues. Germline V gene sequence: CDR1 MNHEY, CDR2 SVGAGI. Trimming took off 7 bases at V and 1 base at J, with 10 bases between the two ends. CDR3 sequence: CASTRQTNTEAFF. As DNA, the CDR3 is TGTGCCAGCACCCGACAGACGAACACTGAAGCTTTCTTT.

This clonotype was observed at least ten times. The chain combines TRBV5-1 with TRBJ2-3; the D is unclear. V shed 4 bases and J shed 3 bases, with 9 bases lying between them. CDR1 is SGHRS, CDR2 YFSETQ, per germline. This CDR3 has 13 residues. CDR3 nucleotides: TGCGCCAGCAGCCTAAACCCTACAGATACGCAGTATTTT. Its translation is CASSLNPTDTQYF. Supplemented by reference TRBV5-1 and TRBJ2-3, the full variable domain reads KAGVTQTPRYLIKTRGQQVTLSCSPISGHRSVSWYQQTPGQGLQFLFEYFSETQRNKGNFPGRFSGRQFSNSRSEMNVSTLELGDSALYLCASSLNPTDTQYFGPGTRLTVL.

The rearrangement links TRBV4-1 to TRBJ2-5; D uncertain. The V end was cut by 1 base, the J end by 5 bases, with 8 bases between. Germline values: CDR1 MGHRA, CDR2 YSYEKL. This CDR3 contains 13 residues. CDR3 sequence: CASSQGPTETQYF. The CDR3 DNA reads TGCGCCAGCAGCCAAGGTCCTACTGAGACCCAGTACTTC.

This clonotype was picked up a small number of times. The chain has TRBV4-1 and TRBJ2-7; 13 bases match TRBD2. With 4 bases clipped from V and 3 bases from J, the junction kept 12 bases outside the gene matches. Germline V gene data show CDR1 as MGHRA and CDR2 as YSYEKL. The CDR3 runs to 18 residues. CDR3 sequence reads: CASSLREVGLAGVYEQYF. The CDR3 DNA follows: TGCGCCAGCAGCCTAAGAGAAGTAGGACTAGCGGGGGTCTACGAGCAGTACTTC.

Only a few counts were recorded for this clonotype. This chain joins TRBV5-5 and TRBJ1-1; 9 bases are shared with TRBD1. The ends lost 4 bases at V and 2 bases at J; junction bases unmatched: 12. Germline-derived CDR1 and CDR2 are SGHKS and YYEKEE (reference sequence). The CDR3 totals 17 residues. The CDR3 here is CASSPGTGRVSNTEAFF. CDR3 bases: TGTGCCAGCAGCCCCGGGACAGGGAGGGTTTCAAACACTGAAGCTTTCTTT.